Each of the 12 T cell receptor beta chains below was sequenced from the same sample in a study of cytomegalovirus exposure and HLA in healthy donors. Researchers ran the PCR with 60 Vbeta and 13 Jbeta primers. The repertoire was sequenced with immunoSEQ multiplex PCR; TCRdb's copy has only in-frame clones and lacks some. The data show 200,000 to 250,000 clones, about two thirds seen once. Input material: PBMCs. Receptor source: a man in his forties in good health and CMV-seropositive.

The chain recombines TRBV4-3 with TRBJ2-2, with D perhaps matching TRBD1 (5 bases). Trimming took off 1 base at V and 4 bases at J, with 10 bases between the two ends. From germline, CDR1 is LGHNA and CDR2 YSLEER. The CDR3 is 15 amino acids. The CDR3 DNA follows: TGCGCCAGCAGCCAAGGGGGAAGGGGCACCGGGGAGCTGTTTTTT. This translates into CASSQGGRGTGELFF.

This clone was counted a single time. The chain couples TRBV11-2 to TRBJ1-1; no reliable D call. Trimming removed 2 bases at V and 1 base at J, with 11 bases between. Looked up from germline, CDR1 is SGHAT and CDR2 is FQNNGV. The CDR3 has 15 amino acids. CDR3 protein: CASSLINVWNTEAFF. In DNA form, the CDR3 reads TGTGCCAGCAGCTTAATAAATGTTTGGAACACTGAAGCTTTCTTT.

The rearrangement joins TRBV12-5 to TRBJ1-3; the D is unclear. V was clipped by 0 bases and J by 2 bases, with 14 bases between them. The germline CDR1 and CDR2 sequences are LGHNT and FRNRAP. The length of the CDR3 is 17 residues. CDR3 sequence: CASGLVKGDLTGNTIYF. The CDR3 region has the DNA TGTGCTAGTGGTTTGGTAAAGGGAGACCTCACTGGAAACACCATATATTTT.

This chain joins TRBV6-5 and TRBJ1-1; 8 bases map to TRBD1. This CDR3 spans 14 amino acids. With V trimmed by 5 bases and J by 0 bases, 2 bases remained unmatched. The germline V gene encodes CDR1 MNHEY and CDR2 SVGAGI. As DNA, the CDR3 is TGTGCCAGCAGTGGACAGGGCCTGAACACTGAAGCTTTCTTT. It yields the protein CASSGQGLNTEAFF.

This clone appeared a single time. The CDR3 DNA is TGTGCCATCAGTGAGCCGCAGGGGGCTTCCTACAATGAGCAGTTCTTC. Residues: CAISEPQGASYNEQFF. The V gene is TRBV10-3, the J gene TRBJ2-1, with 8 positions matching TRBD1. Germline V lookup: CDR1 ENHRY, CDR2 SYGVKD. CDR3 length: 16 residues. Trimming cost V 2 bases and J 1 base; bases outside gene matches: 4.

The J gene is TRBJ2-2, the V gene TRBV15; 8 positions agree with TRBD1. The germline V gene has CDR1 LNHNV and CDR2 YYDKDF (reference sequence). V lost 3 bases, J lost 3 bases, and 9 bases stayed unmatched. This CDR3 is 17 amino acids long. The CDR3 nucleotides read TGTGCCACCAGCAGGGCCATCGGGACAGGATACACCGGGGAGCTGTTTTTT. Translated, it gives CATSRAIGTGYTGELFF.

The V call is TRBV4-1, the J call TRBJ2-3; 10 positions match TRBD2. The CDR3 loop spans 15 amino acids. Germline CDR1 reads MGHRA; CDR2 reads YSYEKL. Germline trimming cut 4 bases from V and 5 bases from J; bases unmatched to any gene: 6. This CDR3 reads CASSRTAGGKDTQYF. CDR3 DNA: TGCGCCAGCAGCCGGACAGCGGGGGGGAAAGATACGCAGTATTTT.

The sample holds a few counts of this clone. The V and J genes are TRBV21-1 and TRBJ2-7; the listed D gene, TRBD2, was not tested against the DNA. TRBV21-1 is listed as a pseudogene. This CDR3 has 14 residues. CDR3 sequence reads: CASSSRRSSYEQYF. The CDR3 bases are TGTGCCAGCAGCAGCCGGAGGAGCTCCTACGAGCAGTACTTC.

The chain is built from TRBV2 and TRBJ1-1, with D tentatively TRBD1 (6 bases). The V end lost 6 bases, the J end lost 2 bases, and 16 bases lay between the germline ends. This CDR3 contains 15 residues. The germline CDR1 and CDR2 sequences are SNHLY and FYNNEI. The CDR3 here is CASSSPGTPNTEAFF. The CDR3 nucleotides read TGTGCCAGCAGCTCCCCCGGGACACCCAACACTGAAGCTTTCTTT.

The genes are TRBV7-9 and TRBJ1-1, with a tentative D call TRBD1 (5 bases). The CDR3 has 14 amino acids. Germline CDR1 SEHNR, CDR2 FQNEAQ (reference sequence). V dropped 5 bases and J dropped 0 bases, with 10 bases sitting between them. The CDR3 nucleotides read TGTGCCAGCAGCCCCGACAGTATGAACACTGAAGCTTTCTTT. This sequence encodes CASSPDSMNTEAFF.

The chain couples TRBV2 to TRBJ1-5; D possibly corresponds to TRBD1 (6 bases). V was clipped by 7 bases and J by 1 base, with 17 bases between them. CDR3 length equals 16 residues. Germline V gives CDR1 SNHLY, CDR2 FYNNEI. The CDR3, as DNA: TGTGCCAGCACTTCAACCCTGGGGGCGAGCAATCAGCCCCAGCATTTT. It translates to CASTSTLGASNQPQHF. The full variable domain, completed using reference TRBV2 and TRBJ1-5, is EPEVTQTPSHQVTQMGQEVILRCVPISNHLYFYWYRQILGQKVEFLVSFYNNEISEKSEIFDDQFSVERPDGSNFTLKIRSTKLEDSAMYFCASTSTLGASNQPQHFGDGTRLSIL.

The chain has TRBV6-1 and TRBJ2-7; 9 bases are a match to TRBD2. CDR3 length: 14 residues. With V trimmed by 8 bases and J by 1 base, 6 bases remained unmatched. Germline CDR1 is MNHNS and CDR2 is SASEGT. This chain's CDR3 is CASGQRGASYEQYF. The CDR3 nucleotides are TGTGCCAGCGGACAGCGGGGGGCGTCCTACGAGCAGTACTTC.